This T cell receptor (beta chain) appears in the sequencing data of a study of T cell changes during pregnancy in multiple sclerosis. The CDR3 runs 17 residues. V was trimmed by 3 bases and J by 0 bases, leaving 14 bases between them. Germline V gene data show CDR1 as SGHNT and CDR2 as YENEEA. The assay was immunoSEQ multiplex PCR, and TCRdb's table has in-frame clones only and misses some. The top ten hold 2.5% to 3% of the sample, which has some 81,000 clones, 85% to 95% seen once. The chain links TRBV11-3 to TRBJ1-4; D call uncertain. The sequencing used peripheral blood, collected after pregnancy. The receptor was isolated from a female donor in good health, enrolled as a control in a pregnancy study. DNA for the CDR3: TGTGCCAGCAGCTTGAAGGCGAGGGTCCCAACTAATGAAAAACTGTTTTTT. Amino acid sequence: CASSLKARVPTNEKLFF.